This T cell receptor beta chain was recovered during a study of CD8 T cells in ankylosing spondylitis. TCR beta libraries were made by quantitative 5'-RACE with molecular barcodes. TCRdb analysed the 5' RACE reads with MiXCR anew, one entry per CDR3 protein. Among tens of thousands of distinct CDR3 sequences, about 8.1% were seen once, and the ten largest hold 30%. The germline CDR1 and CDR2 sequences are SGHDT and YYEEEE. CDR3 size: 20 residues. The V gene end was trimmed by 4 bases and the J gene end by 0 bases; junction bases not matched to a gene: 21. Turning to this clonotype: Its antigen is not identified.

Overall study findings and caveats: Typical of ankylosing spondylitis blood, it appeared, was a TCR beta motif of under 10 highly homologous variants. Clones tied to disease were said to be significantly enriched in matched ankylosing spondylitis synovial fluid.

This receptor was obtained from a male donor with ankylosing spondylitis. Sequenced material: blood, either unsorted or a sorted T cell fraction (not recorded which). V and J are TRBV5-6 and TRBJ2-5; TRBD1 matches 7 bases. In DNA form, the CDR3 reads TGTGCCAGCAGCAGCCCAGAGGGGGCTGGCCGACTTCTCTACCAAGAGACCCAGTACTTC. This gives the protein CASSSPEGAGRLLYQETQYF.